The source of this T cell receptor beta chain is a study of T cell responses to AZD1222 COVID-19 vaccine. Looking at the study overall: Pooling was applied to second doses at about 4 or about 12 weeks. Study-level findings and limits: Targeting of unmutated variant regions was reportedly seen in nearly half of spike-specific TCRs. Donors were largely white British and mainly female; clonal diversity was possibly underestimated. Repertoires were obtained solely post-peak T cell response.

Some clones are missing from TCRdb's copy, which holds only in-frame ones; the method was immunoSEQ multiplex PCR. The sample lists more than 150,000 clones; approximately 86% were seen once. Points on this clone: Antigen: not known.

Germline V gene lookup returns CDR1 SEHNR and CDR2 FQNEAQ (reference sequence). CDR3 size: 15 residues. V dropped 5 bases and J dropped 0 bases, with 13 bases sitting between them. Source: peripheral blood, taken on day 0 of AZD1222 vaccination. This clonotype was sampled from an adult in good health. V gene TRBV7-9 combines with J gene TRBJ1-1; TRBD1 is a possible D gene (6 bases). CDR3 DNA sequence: TGTGCCAGCAGCCCGGACAGCCCGGTGAACACTGAAGCTTTCTTT. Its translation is CASSPDSPVNTEAFF.